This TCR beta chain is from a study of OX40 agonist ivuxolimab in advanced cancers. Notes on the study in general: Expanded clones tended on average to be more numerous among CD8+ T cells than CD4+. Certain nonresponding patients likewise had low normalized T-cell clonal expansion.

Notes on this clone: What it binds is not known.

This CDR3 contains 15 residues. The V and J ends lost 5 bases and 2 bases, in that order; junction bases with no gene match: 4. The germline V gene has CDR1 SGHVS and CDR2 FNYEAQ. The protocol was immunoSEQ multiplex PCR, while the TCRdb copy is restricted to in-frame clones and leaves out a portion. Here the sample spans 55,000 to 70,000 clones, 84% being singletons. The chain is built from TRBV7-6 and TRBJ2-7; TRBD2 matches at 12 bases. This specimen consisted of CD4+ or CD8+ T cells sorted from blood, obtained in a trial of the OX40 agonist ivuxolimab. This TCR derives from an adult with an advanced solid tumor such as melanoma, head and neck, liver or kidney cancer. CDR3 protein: CASSRLAGVPYEQYF. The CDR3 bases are TGTGCCAGCAGCCGACTAGCGGGAGTCCCCTACGAGCAGTACTTC.